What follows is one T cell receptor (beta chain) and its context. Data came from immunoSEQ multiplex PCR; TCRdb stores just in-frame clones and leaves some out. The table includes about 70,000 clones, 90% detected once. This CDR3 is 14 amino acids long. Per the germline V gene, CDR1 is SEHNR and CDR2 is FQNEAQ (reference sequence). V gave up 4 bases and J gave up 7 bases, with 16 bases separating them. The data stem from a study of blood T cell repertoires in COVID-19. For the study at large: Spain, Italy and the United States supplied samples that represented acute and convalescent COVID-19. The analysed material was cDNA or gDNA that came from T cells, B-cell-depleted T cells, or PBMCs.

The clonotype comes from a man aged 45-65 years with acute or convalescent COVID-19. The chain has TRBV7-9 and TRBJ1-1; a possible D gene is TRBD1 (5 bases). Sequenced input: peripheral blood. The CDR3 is CASSSKGFIDEAFF. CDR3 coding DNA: TGTGCCAGCAGCTCGAAGGGGTTCATCGATGAAGCTTTCTTT.